The T cell receptor (beta chain) described here comes from a study of T cell responses to AZD1222 COVID-19 vaccine. Findings and limits, study-wide: Clonal diversity was possibly underestimated, and the donors were mostly white British, with more females.

In its sample, this clone was seen a few times. Antigen unknown. Here immunoSEQ multiplex PCR was the method, and the copy in TCRdb shows in-frame clones only, minus some. The sample consists of approximately 140,000 clones, around 93% of them appearing once. The germline gives CDR1 LNHDA, CDR2 SQIVND (reference sequence). The CDR3 runs 13 residues. V was trimmed by 7 bases and J by 0 bases, leaving 7 bases between them. The sequence derives from an adult in good health. This sample comprised peripheral blood, obtained on day 0 of AZD1222 vaccination. The rearrangement joins TRBV19 to TRBJ1-3; no firm D call. CDR3 sequence reads: CASMSFSGNTIYF. DNA of the CDR3: TGTGCCAGTATGTCATTCTCTGGAAACACCATATATTTT.